This T cell receptor (beta chain) was obtained from a study of CD4 T cells in relation to SARS-CoV-2 and coronaviruses. Study in general: PBMCs were cultured with antigen for around nine days before TCR beta sequencing.

TCRdb's table, derived via immunoSEQ multiplex PCR, lists solely in-frame clones and lacks some. The table lists around 21,000 clones, around 66% of them singletons. There are 16 residues in the CDR3. The germline V gene encodes CDR1 MGHRA and CDR2 YSYEKL. V was cut by 2 bases and J by 8 bases, with 21 bases left in between. Points on this clone: The antigen is undetermined.

Unexposed donor CD4+ T cells date from 2011-2018, before the COVID-19 pandemic. CD4+ T cells were isolated from the cells after about 11 days of culture. Unexposed-donor CD4+ T cells were probed with SARS-CoV-2 S/N and four cold-coronavirus spikes, cells permitting. The chain couples TRBV4-1 to TRBJ1-2, with D possibly being TRBD1 (6 bases). The material sequenced was CD4+ T cells from PBMCs, cultured in vitro. The clonotype was recovered from a human donor in good health. The CDR3 here is CASSQPVRQVERGYTF. CDR3 DNA: TGCGCCAGCAGCCAACCCGTTAGACAGGTTGAGCGAGGCTACACCTTC.